Listed here is a single T cell receptor beta chain. The data stem from a study of cytomegalovirus exposure and HLA in healthy donors. At the level of the study: For the 300 to 450 genotyped donors, roughly 80% fell within the Caucasian-associated ancestry cluster.

Primers for the PCR totalled 60 Vbeta and 13 Jbeta. The assay was immunoSEQ multiplex PCR, and TCRdb's table has in-frame clones only and misses some. The sample has over 200,000 clones. CDR3 length: 14 amino acids. CDR1 is MNHEY, CDR2 SVGAGI, per germline. The V gene end was trimmed by 6 bases and the J gene end by 3 bases; junction bases not matched to a gene: 5. Sequencing was carried out using PBMCs. The chain has TRBV6-5 and TRBJ1-3; 7 positions agree with TRBD1. The TCR was taken from a woman in her 30s in good health and CMV-seropositive. CDR3 amino acids: CASSPTGDGNTIYF. DNA of the CDR3: TGTGCCAGCAGCCCAACAGGGGATGGAAACACCATATATTTT.